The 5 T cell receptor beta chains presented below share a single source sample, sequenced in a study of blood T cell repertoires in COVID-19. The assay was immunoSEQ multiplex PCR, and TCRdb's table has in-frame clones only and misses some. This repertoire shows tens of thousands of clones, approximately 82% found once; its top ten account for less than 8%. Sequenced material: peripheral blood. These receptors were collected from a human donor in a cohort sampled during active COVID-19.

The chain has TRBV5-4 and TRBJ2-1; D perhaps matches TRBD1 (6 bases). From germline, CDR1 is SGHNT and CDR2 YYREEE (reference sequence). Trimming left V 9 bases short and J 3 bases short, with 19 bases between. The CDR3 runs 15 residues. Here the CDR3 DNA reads TGTGCCACCCGGGACACGCCCCAGAACTACAATGAGCAGTTCTTC. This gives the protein CATRDTPQNYNEQFF.

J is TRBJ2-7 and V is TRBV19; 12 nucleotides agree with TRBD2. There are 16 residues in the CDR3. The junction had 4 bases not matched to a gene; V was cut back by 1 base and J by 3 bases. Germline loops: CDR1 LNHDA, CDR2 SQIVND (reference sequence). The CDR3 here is CASSIALAGGFYEQYF. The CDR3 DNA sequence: TGTGCCAGTAGTATAGCACTAGCGGGGGGATTCTACGAGCAGTACTTC. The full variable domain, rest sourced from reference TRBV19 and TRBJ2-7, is DGGITQSPKYLFRKEGQNVTLSCEQNLNHDAMYWYRQDPGQGLRLIYYSQIVNDFQKGDIAEGYSVSREKKESFPLTVTSAQKNPTAFYLCASSIALAGGFYEQYFGPGTRLTVT.

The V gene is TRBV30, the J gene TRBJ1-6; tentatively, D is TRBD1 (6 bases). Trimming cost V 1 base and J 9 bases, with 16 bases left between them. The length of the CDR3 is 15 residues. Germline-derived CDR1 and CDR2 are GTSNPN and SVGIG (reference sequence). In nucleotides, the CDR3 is TGTGCCTGGAGTGCCCCAGGGGCGCGGGTTTCACCCCTCCACTTT. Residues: CAWSAPGARVSPLHF.

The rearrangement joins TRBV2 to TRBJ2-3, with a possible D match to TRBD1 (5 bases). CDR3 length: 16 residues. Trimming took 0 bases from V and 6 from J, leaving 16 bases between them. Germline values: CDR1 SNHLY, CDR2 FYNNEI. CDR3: CASSEALGALGDTQYF. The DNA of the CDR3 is TGTGCCAGCAGTGAAGCATTAGGGGCCCTCGGGGATACGCAGTATTTT.

The CDR3 sequence is CASSSLGETQYF. The CDR3 DNA reads as TGTGCCAGCAGTTCACTTGGAGAGACCCAGTACTTC. V is TRBV27 and J is TRBJ2-5; D is ambiguous. Germline V gene lookup returns CDR1 MNHEY and CDR2 SMNVEV (reference sequence). The ends were cut back, 4 bases at V and 4 bases at J, with 7 bases in the middle. The CDR3 runs to 12 residues.